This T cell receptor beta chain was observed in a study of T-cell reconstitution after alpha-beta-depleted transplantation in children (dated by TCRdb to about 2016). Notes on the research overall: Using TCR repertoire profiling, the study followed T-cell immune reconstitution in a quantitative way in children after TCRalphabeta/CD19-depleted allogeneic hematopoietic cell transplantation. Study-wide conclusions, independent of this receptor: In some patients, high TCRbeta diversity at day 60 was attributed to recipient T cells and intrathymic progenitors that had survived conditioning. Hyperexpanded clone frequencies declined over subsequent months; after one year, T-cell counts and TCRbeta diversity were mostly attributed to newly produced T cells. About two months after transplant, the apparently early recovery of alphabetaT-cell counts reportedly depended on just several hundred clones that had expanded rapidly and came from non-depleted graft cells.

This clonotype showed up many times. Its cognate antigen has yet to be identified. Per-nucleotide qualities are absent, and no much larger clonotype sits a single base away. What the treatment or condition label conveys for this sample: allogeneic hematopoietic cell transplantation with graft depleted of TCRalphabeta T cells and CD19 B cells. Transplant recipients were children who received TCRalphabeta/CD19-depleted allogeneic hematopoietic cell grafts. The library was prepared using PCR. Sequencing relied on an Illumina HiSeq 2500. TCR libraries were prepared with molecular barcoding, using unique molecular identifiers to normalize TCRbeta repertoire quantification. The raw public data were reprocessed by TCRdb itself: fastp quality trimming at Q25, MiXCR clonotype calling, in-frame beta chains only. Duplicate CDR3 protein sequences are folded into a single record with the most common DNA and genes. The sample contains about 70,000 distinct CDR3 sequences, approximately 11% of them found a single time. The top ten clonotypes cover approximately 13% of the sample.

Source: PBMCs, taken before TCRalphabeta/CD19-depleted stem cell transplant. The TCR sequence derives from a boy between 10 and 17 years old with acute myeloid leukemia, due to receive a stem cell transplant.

The CDR3 here reads CASSRAEAFF. The nucleotide sequence is given as TGTGCCAGCAGTCGAGCTGAAGCTTTCTTT. The V gene is TRBV12-3 or TRBV12-4 and the J gene is TRBJ1-1; the D segment cannot be called with confidence. V and J lose 5 bases and 6 bases, and a span of 4 bases separates them. The CDR3 starts with the cysteine, ends with the phenylalanine, and has 10 residues. The read is trimmed to its CDR3 DNA, 30 bases read in frame from base 1.